This TCR beta chain appears in the sequencing data of a study of T-cell reconstitution after alpha-beta-depleted transplantation in children. TCRbeta library preparation incorporated unique molecular identifiers. TCRdb processed the PCR reads anew with MiXCR; each CDR3 protein has one entry. The sample yields 170,000 or so distinct CDR3 sequences, about 6.4% seen once. This clonotype has only a few counts. This CDR3 is 18 amino acids long. Losses at the gene ends were 0 bases for V and 4 bases for J; bases not matched to a gene: 10. Germline loops: CDR1 SGHAT, CDR2 FQNNGV. The V call is TRBV11-2, the J call TRBJ2-7; 12 nucleotides agree with TRBD2. Sequencing used PBMCs from the stem cell graft donor, obtained from the stem cell graft. The receptor was derived from a human donor who donated a stem cell graft to a child with Wiskott-Aldrich syndrome. The CDR3 sequence is CASSLEGRWGTSGYEQYF. The CDR3 DNA sequence: TGTGCCAGCAGCTTAGAGGGACGGTGGGGGACTAGCGGGTACGAGCAGTACTTC.